The 27 T cell receptor beta chains in this list originate from one sample, sequenced in a study of blood T cell repertoires in COVID-19. Generated by immunoSEQ multiplex PCR, the TCRdb table keeps only in-frame clones and is missing some. The sample contains approximately 82,000 clones, approximately 82% of which appear only once. Sequenced: peripheral blood. Every receptor here comes from a woman between 65 and 79 years old with acute or convalescent COVID-19.

This clone was seen a single time. The CDR3, as DNA: TGTGCCAGCAGTGAAGGGAGGAACACTGAAGCTTTCTTT. Amino acid sequence: CASSEGRNTEAFF. The chain recombines TRBV6-1 with TRBJ1-1; D is uncertain. Germline V lookup: CDR1 MNHNS, CDR2 SASEGT. Trimming took off 1 base at V and 1 base at J, with 4 bases between the two ends. This CDR3 comprises 13 residues.

This clone showed up just a few times. The chain employs TRBV2 and TRBJ2-3; TRBD1 agrees at 8 bases. With 7 bases clipped from V and 14 bases from J, the junction kept 5 bases outside the gene matches. There are 10 residues in the CDR3. Germline-derived CDR1 and CDR2 are SNHLY and FYNNEI. CDR3 sequence: CASTGTGPYF. The CDR3, as DNA: TGTGCCAGCACCGGGACAGGTCCGTATTTT.

A note on this clone: One end of the junction varies from germline; a read error may be responsible. The rearrangement joins TRBV20-1 to TRBJ1-1, with D possibly TRBD1 on 6 matching bases. The CDR3 runs 11 residues. The germline CDR1 and CDR2 sequences are DFQATT and SNEGSKA (reference sequence). The CDR3 protein is CSARSLRGYRF. CDR3 in DNA: TGCAGTGCTAGGTCTCTTAGGGGGTACCGTTTT.

The J gene is TRBJ1-4, the V gene TRBV6-6; TRBD1 matches at 8 bases. Germline CDR1 and CDR2: MNHNY and SVGAGI (reference sequence). The length of the CDR3 is 15 residues. Trimming took 6 bases from V and 4 from J; bases not matched to a gene: 7. For the CDR3, the DNA is TGTGCCAGCAGCTGGACAGGGAACGGTAATGAAAAACTGTTTTTT. Protein: CASSWTGNGNEKLFF.

The J gene is TRBJ2-3, the V gene TRBV27; D unclear. From germline, CDR1 is MNHEY and CDR2 SMNVEV (reference sequence). The V gene lost 2 bases and the J gene lost 6 bases, with 18 bases spanning the gap. The CDR3 has 16 amino acids. CDR3 nucleotides: TGTGCCAGCAGTTTACAGCGACTCCCGAAATCCGATACGCAGTATTTT. It encodes CASSLQRLPKSDTQYF.

The V gene is TRBV30, the J gene TRBJ2-2, with TRBD2 identical over 11 bases. CDR3 length: 15 amino acids. Germline values: CDR1 GTSNPN, CDR2 SVGIG (reference sequence). Unmatched junction bases numbered 6, after V lost 4 bases and J lost 5 bases. The CDR3 loop is CAWTPRTSGTGELFF. CDR3 sequence (DNA): TGTGCCTGGACCCCCAGGACTAGCGGGACCGGGGAGCTGTTTTTT.

The V call is TRBV2, the J call TRBJ2-7; D might be TRBD2 (5 bases). This CDR3 has 14 amino acids. The germline V gene encodes CDR1 SNHLY and CDR2 FYNNEI. The ends were cut back, 8 bases at V and 0 bases at J, with 14 bases in the middle. CDR3 DNA sequence: TGTGCCAGCGTGGAGAGGGTGACCTCCTACGAGCAGTACTTC. It specifies CASVERVTSYEQYF. The entire variable domain, with the rest obtained from reference TRBV2 and TRBJ2-7, is as follows: EPEVTQTPSHQVTQMGQEVILRCVPISNHLYFYWYRQILGQKVEFLVSFYNNEISEKSEIFDDQFSVERPDGSNFTLKIRSTKLEDSAMYFCASVERVTSYEQYFGPGTRLTVT.

This clone was detected once. The chain employs TRBV2 and TRBJ2-3; 11 bases match TRBD2. Trimming took 3 bases from V and 2 from J; bases not matched to a gene: 4. Germline loops: CDR1 SNHLY, CDR2 FYNNEI. The CDR3 covers 16 residues. The CDR3 region has the DNA TGTGCCAGCAGTGATAAGACTAGCGGGGTCACAGATACGCAGTATTTT. This translates into CASSDKTSGVTDTQYF.

The chain couples TRBV19 to TRBJ2-2; maybe TRBD2 (6 bases). This CDR3 has 17 residues. Germline CDR1 is LNHDA and CDR2 is SQIVND (reference sequence). V lost 5 bases and J lost 1, with 17 bases in between. CDR3 protein: CASSLLSGVRNTGELFF. CDR3 nucleotides: TGTGCCAGTAGTCTCCTCTCGGGGGTGCGGAACACCGGGGAGCTGTTTTTT.

The rearrangement joins TRBV11-3 to TRBJ2-2; 7 bases align to TRBD1. This CDR3 is built from 13 residues. V lost 5 bases and J lost 7; bases outside the gene matches: 4. Germline CDR1 reads SGHNT; CDR2 reads YENEEA. CDR3 in amino acids: CASSATGVGELFF. In DNA form, the CDR3 reads TGTGCCAGCAGCGCAACAGGGGTCGGGGAGCTGTTTTTT.

The J gene is TRBJ1-1, the V gene TRBV21-1; the D call TRBD1 from the table was never checked on the DNA. TRBV21-1 counts as a pseudogene. This CDR3 contains 16 residues. The CDR3 spells CASSPGQARPNTEAFF. In nucleotides, the CDR3 is TGTGCCAGTAGTCCGGGACAGGCGCGACCGAACACTGAAGCTTTCTTT.

This chain joins TRBV30 and TRBJ2-2; perhaps TRBD1 as D (5 bases). Germline values: CDR1 GTSNPN, CDR2 SVGIG (reference sequence). The CDR3 has 19 residues. Between the trimmed V and J ends, which lost 3 bases and 6 bases, there was a span of 29 bases. Written as DNA, the CDR3 is TGTGCCTGGAGGAGGAAGGGGTCTTTAAACGGCGATGTGGCCGGGGAGCTGTTTTTT. Residues: CAWRRKGSLNGDVAGELFF.

V is TRBV20-1 and J is TRBJ2-5; 9 nucleotides match TRBD2. The CDR3 runs 14 residues. CDR1 DFQATT and CDR2 SNEGSKA come from the germline V gene (reference sequence). V gave up 3 bases and J gave up 2 bases; unmatched junction bases: 4. DNA for the CDR3: TGCAGTGCTAGTCCTAGCGGGGTACAAGAGACCCAGTACTTC. Protein: CSASPSGVQETQYF.

The DNA for the CDR3 is TGTGCCAGCAACCCCCTCTTAAGCGGGGAACTCTACAATGAGCAGTTCTTC. It translates to CASNPLLSGELYNEQFF. The genes are TRBV6-2 or TRBV6-3 and TRBJ2-1, with 7 bases matching TRBD2. This CDR3 spans 17 amino acids. Germline CDR1 and CDR2: MNHEY and SVGEGT. Trimming removed 7 bases from V and 3 bases from J; junction bases left unmatched: 15.

The CDR3 DNA sequence: TGTGCCAGCAGTGACCTATACAGGGAGCTTGAAGCTTTCTTT. Protein product: CASSDLYRELEAFF. V is TRBV6-1 and J is TRBJ1-1; D is possibly TRBD1 (6 bases). Looked up from germline, CDR1 is MNHNS and CDR2 is SASEGT. Trimming removed 3 bases at V and 7 bases at J, with 15 bases between. The CDR3 runs 14 residues.

The gene calls are TRBV7-2 and TRBJ2-3; 13 positions match TRBD2. This CDR3 has 16 amino acids. Germline-derived CDR1 and CDR2 are SGHTA and FQGNSA. V was pared by 4 bases and J by 4 bases, with 5 bases of the junction left unmatched. This CDR3 reads CASSSRLAGGSDTQYF. DNA for the CDR3: TGTGCCAGCAGCTCACGACTAGCGGGAGGATCAGATACGCAGTATTTT.

This chain connects TRBV4-2 to TRBJ1-4; D gene ambiguous. The CDR3 loop spans 16 amino acids. CDR1 is LGHNA and CDR2 is YNFKEQ in the germline V gene. V was cut by 0 bases and J by 3 bases, with 11 bases left in between. CDR3 amino acids: CASSQERTTANEKLFF. CDR3 nucleotides: TGTGCCAGCAGCCAAGAGAGAACCACAGCTAATGAAAAACTGTTTTTT.

The V and J genes are TRBV5-5 and TRBJ2-6; D perhaps matches TRBD1 (5 bases). Germline CDR1 SGHKS, CDR2 YYEKEE (reference sequence). The CDR3 extends over 16 amino acids. Trimming shortened V by 4 bases and J by 0 bases, and 11 bases separated the two germline ends. The CDR3 DNA reads as TGTGCCAGCAGCCCGAGAGACAGCTCTGGGGCCAACGTCCTGACTTTC. Protein: CASSPRDSSGANVLTF.

The CDR3 spells CASSGQAQAGYTF. Written as DNA, the CDR3 is TGTGCCAGCAGTGGACAGGCCCAGGCGGGCTACACCTTC. The rearrangement uses TRBV2 and TRBJ1-2, with D perhaps TRBD1 (6 bases). This CDR3 region has 13 residues. Between the trimmed V and J ends, which lost 4 bases and 8 bases, there was a span of 14 bases. CDR1 is SNHLY, CDR2 FYNNEI, per germline.

The rearrangement uses TRBV5-4 and TRBJ2-7; 7 bases are shared with TRBD1. Germline values: CDR1 SGHNT, CDR2 YYREEE (reference sequence). After removal of 6 bases from V and 7 bases from J, the junction contained 22 bases not matched to a gene. The CDR3 covers 17 residues. CDR3 DNA sequence: TGTGCCAGCACCTTCAAAAGAGAGACGACAGGGACCGGAGAGCAGTACTTC. Translated, it gives CASTFKRETTGTGEQYF. The full variable domain, in which reference TRBV5-4 and TRBJ2-7 provide the parts outside the CDR3, is ETGVTQSPTHLIKTRGQQVTLRCSSQSGHNTVSWYQQALGQGPQFIFQYYREEENGRGNFPPRFSGLQFPNYSSELNVNALELDDSALYLCASTFKRETTGTGEQYFGPGTRLTVT.

V is TRBV19 and J is TRBJ2-7; tentative D call: TRBD1 (5 bases). This CDR3 has 15 residues. Germline loops: CDR1 LNHDA, CDR2 SQIVND (reference sequence). Trimming left V 4 bases short and J 6 bases short, with 19 bases between. CDR3 region: CASSRQGTTFVEQYF. The CDR3 DNA reads TGTGCCAGTAGTAGGCAGGGAACCACTTTTGTCGAGCAGTACTTC.

This clone was observed a few times. This sequence joins TRBV5-8 and TRBJ1-2, with 10 bases lining up with TRBD1. V trimming: 4 bases; J trimming: 5 bases; junction bases outside the gene matches: 5. In germline, CDR1 is SGHTS, CDR2 YDEGEE. This CDR3 has 14 amino acids. In DNA, the CDR3 is TGTGCCAGCAGCATAGCGGGACAGGGGTATGGCTACACCTTC. Protein sequence: CASSIAGQGYGYTF.

The chain joins TRBV4-2 to TRBJ2-1, with 8 nucleotides matching TRBD2. The V gene's germline CDR1 is LGHNA and CDR2 YNFKEQ. The CDR3 consists of 19 residues. V lost 4 bases to trimming and J lost 4 bases; unmatched junction nucleotides: 18. CDR3 sequence (DNA): TGTGCCAGCAGCCGAAACTTACAGGGCGGGAGGAGCAAGTACAATGAGCAGTTCTTC. This gives the protein CASSRNLQGGRSKYNEQFF.

This clone appeared once. The J gene is TRBJ2-2, the V gene TRBV15; 7 positions match TRBD1. Germline V gene sequence: CDR1 LNHNV, CDR2 YYDKDF (reference sequence). CDR3 length: 15 residues. With 5 bases clipped from V and 6 bases from J, the junction kept 9 bases outside the gene matches. CDR3 sequence (DNA): TGTGCCACCAGCCAGACAGGGCGCACGCCCGGGGAGCTGTTTTTT. The encoded protein is CATSQTGRTPGELFF.

This clone was seen more than once but under ten times. This chain links TRBV6-5 with TRBJ1-2; D possibly corresponds to TRBD1 (5 bases). The CDR3 sequence is 11 residues long. Trimming shortened V by 8 bases and J by 8 bases, and 12 bases separated the two germline ends. Germline V CDR1 and CDR2: MNHEY, SVGAGI. The CDR3 bases are TGTGCCAGCGGGGGGATACGAGGCTACACCTTC. It translates to CASGGIRGYTF.

The chain couples TRBV21-1 to TRBJ1-4; TRBD1, the table's D call, lacks a check against the DNA. TRBV21-1 is a pseudogene. The CDR3 has 15 amino acids. CDR3 sequence reads: CASFPGGLSNEKLFF. CDR3 bases: TGTGCCTCGTTCCCAGGGGGCTTGTCTAATGAAAAACTGTTTTTT.

The chain uses TRBV5-6 and TRBJ1-4; 7 nucleotides match TRBD1. This CDR3 has 18 residues. Trimming at V came to 4 bases and at J to 1 base, leaving 13 bases not matched to a gene. CDR1 and CDR2 from the germline V gene are SGHDT and YYEEEE. CDR3 amino acids: CASSAQGRGFRTNEKLFF. For the CDR3, the DNA is TGTGCCAGCAGCGCGCAGGGCAGGGGGTTTAGAACTAATGAAAAACTGTTTTTT. Supplemented by reference TRBV5-6 and TRBJ1-4, the full variable domain reads DAGVTQSPTHLIKTRGQQVTLRCSPKSGHDTVSWYQQALGQGPQFIFQYYEEEERQRGNFPDRFSGHQFPNYSSELNVNALLLGDSALYLCASSAQGRGFRTNEKLFFGSGTQLSVL.